This T cell receptor beta chain was captured by sequencing in a study of identical twins. Study-level results: Reduced insertions were recorded for abundant cord blood beta clonotypes, with no such pattern in memory repertoires.

This CDR3 comprises 15 residues. The germline gives CDR1 MNHEY, CDR2 SMNVEV (reference sequence). After removal of 5 bases from V and 2 bases from J, the junction contained 4 bases not matched to a gene. One entry per CDR3 protein, called by TCRdb with MiXCR from the 5' RACE reads. In the table there are around 1.7 million distinct CDR3 sequences, about 32% of which are singletons. A note on this clonotype: No antigen is known for it.

V is TRBV27 and J is TRBJ2-1, with 9 nucleotides matching TRBD1. Input material: cord blood. The receptor was isolated from a newborn girl in good health. CDR3 nucleotides: TGTGCCAGCAGTCGGTGGGACAGGGCCTACAATGAGCAGTTCTTC. This encodes CASSRWDRAYNEQFF.